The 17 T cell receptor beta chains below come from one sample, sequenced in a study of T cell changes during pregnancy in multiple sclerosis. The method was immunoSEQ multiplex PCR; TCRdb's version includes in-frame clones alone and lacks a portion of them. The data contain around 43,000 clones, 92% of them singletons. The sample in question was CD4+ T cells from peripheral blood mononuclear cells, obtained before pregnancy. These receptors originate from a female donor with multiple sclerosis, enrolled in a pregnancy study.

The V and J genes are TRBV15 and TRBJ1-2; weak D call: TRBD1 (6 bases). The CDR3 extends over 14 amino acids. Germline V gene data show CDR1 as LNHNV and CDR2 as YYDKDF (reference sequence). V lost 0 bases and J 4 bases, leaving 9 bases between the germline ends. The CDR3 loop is CATSREGAGYGYTF. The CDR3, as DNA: TGTGCCACCAGCAGAGAGGGGGCTGGCTATGGCTACACCTTC.

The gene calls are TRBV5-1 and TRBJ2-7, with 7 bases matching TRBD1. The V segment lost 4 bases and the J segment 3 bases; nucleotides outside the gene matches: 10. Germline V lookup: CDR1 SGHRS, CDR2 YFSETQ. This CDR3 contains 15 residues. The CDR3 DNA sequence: TGCGCCAGCAGCAGCCTGGGACAGTCAGTCTACGAGCAGTACTTC. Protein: CASSSLGQSVYEQYF.

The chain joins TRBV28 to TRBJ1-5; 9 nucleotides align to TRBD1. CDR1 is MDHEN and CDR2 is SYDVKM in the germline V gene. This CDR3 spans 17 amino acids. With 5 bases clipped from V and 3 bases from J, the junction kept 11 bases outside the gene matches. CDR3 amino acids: CASSVTGGFYPNQPQHF. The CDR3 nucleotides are TGTGCCAGCAGTGTAACAGGGGGCTTTTACCCCAATCAGCCCCAGCATTTT.

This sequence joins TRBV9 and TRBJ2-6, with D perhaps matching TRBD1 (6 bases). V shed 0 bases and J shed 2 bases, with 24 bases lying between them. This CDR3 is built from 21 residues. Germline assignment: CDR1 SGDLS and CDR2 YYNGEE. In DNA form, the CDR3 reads TGTGCCAGCAGCGTAGGGGTGGGACGGGACAAAGGACATACTGGGGCCAACGTCCTGACTTTC. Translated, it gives CASSVGVGRDKGHTGANVLTF.

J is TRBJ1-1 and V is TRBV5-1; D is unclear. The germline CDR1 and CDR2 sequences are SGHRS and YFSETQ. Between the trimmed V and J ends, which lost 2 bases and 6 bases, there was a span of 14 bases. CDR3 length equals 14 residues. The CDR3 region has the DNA TGCGCCAGCAGCTTTCTCTCGGGTGGGTCTGAAGCTTTCTTT. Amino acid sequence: CASSFLSGGSEAFF.

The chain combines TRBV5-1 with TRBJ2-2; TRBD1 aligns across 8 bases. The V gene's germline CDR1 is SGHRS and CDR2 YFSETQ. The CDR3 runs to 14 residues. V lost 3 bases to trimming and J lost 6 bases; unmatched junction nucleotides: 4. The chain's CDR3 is CASSSGQGPGELFF. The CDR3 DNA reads TGCGCCAGCAGCTCTGGACAGGGTCCCGGGGAGCTGTTTTTT.

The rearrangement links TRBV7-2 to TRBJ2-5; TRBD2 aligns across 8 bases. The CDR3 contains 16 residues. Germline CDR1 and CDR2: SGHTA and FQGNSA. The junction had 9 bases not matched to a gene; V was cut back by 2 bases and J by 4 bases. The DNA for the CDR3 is TGTGCCAGCAGCTTAAGCGTAGCGGGAAAGGGAGAGACCCAGTACTTC. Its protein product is CASSLSVAGKGETQYF.

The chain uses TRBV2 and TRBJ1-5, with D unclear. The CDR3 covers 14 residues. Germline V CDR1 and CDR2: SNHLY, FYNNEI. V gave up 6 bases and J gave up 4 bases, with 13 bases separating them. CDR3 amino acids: CASSHWTGNQPQHF. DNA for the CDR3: TGTGCCAGCAGCCACTGGACGGGAAATCAGCCCCAGCATTTT.

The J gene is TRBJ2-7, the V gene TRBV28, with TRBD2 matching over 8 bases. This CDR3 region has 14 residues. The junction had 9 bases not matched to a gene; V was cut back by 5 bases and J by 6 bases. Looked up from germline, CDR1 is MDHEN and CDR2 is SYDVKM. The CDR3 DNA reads TGTGCCAGCAGTCCCCGGTTCGGGGGGGCCGAGCAGTACTTC. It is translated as CASSPRFGGAEQYF. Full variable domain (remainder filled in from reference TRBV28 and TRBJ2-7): DVKVTQSSRYLVKRTGEKVFLECVQDMDHENMFWYRQDPGLGLRLIYFSYDVKMKEKGDIPEGYSVSREKKERFSLILESASTNQTSMYLCASSPRFGGAEQYFGPGTRLTVT.

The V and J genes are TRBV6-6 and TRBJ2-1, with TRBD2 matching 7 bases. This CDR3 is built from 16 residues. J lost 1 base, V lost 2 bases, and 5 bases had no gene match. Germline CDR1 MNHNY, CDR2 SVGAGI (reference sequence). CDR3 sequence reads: CASSYATSQSYNEQFF. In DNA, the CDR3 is TGTGCCAGCAGTTACGCGACTAGCCAATCCTACAATGAGCAGTTCTTC.

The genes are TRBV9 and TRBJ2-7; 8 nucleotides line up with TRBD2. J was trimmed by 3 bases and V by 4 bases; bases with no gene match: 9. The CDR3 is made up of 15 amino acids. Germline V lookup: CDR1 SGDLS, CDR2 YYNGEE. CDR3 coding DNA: TGTGCCAGCAGCCCTTTTAGCGGGATCAGCTACGAGCAGTACTTC. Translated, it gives CASSPFSGISYEQYF.

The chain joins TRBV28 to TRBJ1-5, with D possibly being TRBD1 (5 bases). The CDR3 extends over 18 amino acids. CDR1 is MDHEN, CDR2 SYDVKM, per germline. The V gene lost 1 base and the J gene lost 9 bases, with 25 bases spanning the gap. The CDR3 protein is CASSLSSRVGGRGGPQHF. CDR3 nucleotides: TGTGCCAGCAGTTTATCATCGCGTGTCGGGGGTCGGGGGGGGCCCCAGCATTTT.

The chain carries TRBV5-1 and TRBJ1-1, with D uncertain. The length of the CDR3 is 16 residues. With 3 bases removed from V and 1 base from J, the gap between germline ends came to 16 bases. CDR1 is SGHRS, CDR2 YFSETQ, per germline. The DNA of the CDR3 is TGCGCCAGCAGCTCATCTTCCGGGTTCCGGAACACTGAAGCTTTCTTT. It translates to CASSSSSGFRNTEAFF.

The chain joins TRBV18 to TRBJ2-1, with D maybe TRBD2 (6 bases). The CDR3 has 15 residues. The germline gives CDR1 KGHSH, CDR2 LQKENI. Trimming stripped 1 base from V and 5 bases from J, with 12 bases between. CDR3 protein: CASSPLRGADNEQFF. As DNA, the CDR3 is TGTGCCAGCTCACCACTCCGCGGGGCAGACAATGAGCAGTTCTTC. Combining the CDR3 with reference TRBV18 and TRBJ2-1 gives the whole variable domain NAGVMQNPRHLVRRRGQEARLRCSPMKGHSHVYWYRQLPEEGLKFMVYLQKENIIDESGMPKERFSAEFPKEGPSILRIQQVVRGDSAAYFCASSPLRGADNEQFFGPGTRLTVL.

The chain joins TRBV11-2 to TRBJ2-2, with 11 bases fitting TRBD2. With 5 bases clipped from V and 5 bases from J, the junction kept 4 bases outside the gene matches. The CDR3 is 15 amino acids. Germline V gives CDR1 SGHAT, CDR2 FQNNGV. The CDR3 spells CASSRLAGKTGELFF. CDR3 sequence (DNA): TGTGCCAGCAGCAGACTAGCGGGAAAAACCGGGGAGCTGTTTTTT. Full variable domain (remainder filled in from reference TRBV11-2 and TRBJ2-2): EAGVAQSPRYKIIEKRQSVAFWCNPISGHATLYWYQQILGQGPKLLIQFQNNGVVDDSQLPKDRFSAERLKGVDSTLKIQPAKLEDSAVYLCASSRLAGKTGELFFGEGSRLTVL.

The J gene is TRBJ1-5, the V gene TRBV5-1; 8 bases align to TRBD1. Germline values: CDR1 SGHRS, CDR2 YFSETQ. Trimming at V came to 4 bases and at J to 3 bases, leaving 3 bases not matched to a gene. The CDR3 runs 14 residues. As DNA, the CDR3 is TGCGCCAGCAGCAAGACAGGGGACAATCAGCCCCAGCATTTT. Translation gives CASSKTGDNQPQHF. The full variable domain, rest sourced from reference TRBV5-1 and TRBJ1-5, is KAGVTQTPRYLIKTRGQQVTLSCSPISGHRSVSWYQQTPGQGLQFLFEYFSETQRNKGNFPGRFSGRQFSNSRSEMNVSTLELGDSALYLCASSKTGDNQPQHFGDGTRLSIL.

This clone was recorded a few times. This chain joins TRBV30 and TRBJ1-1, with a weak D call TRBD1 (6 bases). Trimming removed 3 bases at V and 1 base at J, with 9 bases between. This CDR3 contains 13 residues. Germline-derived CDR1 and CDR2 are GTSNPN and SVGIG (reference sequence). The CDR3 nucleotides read TGTGCCTGGAGGGACAGAGGGAACACTGAAGCTTTCTTT. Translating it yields CAWRDRGNTEAFF.